The 28 T cell receptor beta chains below all came from one sample that was sequenced in a study of radiotherapy plus CTLA-4 blockade in lung cancer. Sequencing was performed with immunoSEQ multiplex PCR; in TCRdb, only in-frame clones are kept and a portion is missing. The sample yields about 94,000 clones, 82% seen once. The input for sequencing was peripheral blood, taken from a patient treated with radiotherapy plus ipilimumab. Receptors were obtained from a human donor with non-small cell lung cancer that progressed on radiotherapy plus ipilimumab.

This chain joins TRBV9 and TRBJ2-1; D is unresolved. V was trimmed by 4 bases and J by 0 bases, leaving 14 bases between them. The germline V gene has CDR1 SGDLS and CDR2 YYNGEE. The CDR3 has 16 amino acids. The chain's CDR3 is CASSPSGPSSYNEQFF. As DNA, the CDR3 is TGTGCCAGCAGCCCCTCAGGTCCGAGCTCCTACAATGAGCAGTTCTTC.

The rearrangement uses TRBV15 and TRBJ2-1, with 11 bases that match TRBD2. Trimming at V came to 4 bases and at J to 0 bases, leaving 8 bases not matched to a gene. The CDR3 totals 18 residues. Germline values: CDR1 LNHNV, CDR2 YYDKDF (reference sequence). The CDR3 DNA reads TGTGCCACCAGCACGACTAGCGGGGTCTCCCTCTCCTACAATGAGCAGTTCTTC. Protein sequence: CATSTTSGVSLSYNEQFF.

The gene calls are TRBV5-4 and TRBJ2-7; D may be TRBD1 (6 bases). The CDR3 totals 15 residues. V lost 4 bases and J lost 0, with 14 bases in between. The V gene's germline CDR1 is SGHNT and CDR2 YYREEE (reference sequence). The CDR3 DNA follows: TGTGCCAGCAGCCCGGACAGCGATAGCTCCTACGAGCAGTACTTC. Translating gives CASSPDSDSSYEQYF.

V usage is TRBV7-8 and J usage is TRBJ1-5; D possibly corresponds to TRBD1 (5 bases). The CDR3 length is 17 residues. Trimming took 5 bases from V and 5 from J, leaving 22 bases between them. Germline V lookup: CDR1 SGHVS, CDR2 FQNEAQ. CDR3 amino acids: CASSKYSGNRWDQPQHF. The CDR3 coding sequence is TGTGCCAGCAGCAAATACTCAGGGAATAGGTGGGATCAGCCCCAGCATTTT.

This chain uses TRBV30 with TRBJ2-1; the D gene could be TRBD1 or TRBD2 (7 bases each). In germline, CDR1 is GTSNPN, CDR2 SVGIG (reference sequence). Between the trimmed V and J ends, which lost 0 bases and 12 bases, there was a span of 15 bases. CDR3 length equals 13 residues. CDR3 bases: TGTGCCTGGAGTGTTTGGGAGGGGGCGGGGCAGTTCTTC. Translation gives CAWSVWEGAGQFF.

This chain uses TRBV19 with TRBJ1-1; the D is unclear. CDR1 is LNHDA and CDR2 is SQIVND in the germline V gene (reference sequence). There are 14 residues in the CDR3. The ends were cut back, 6 bases at V and 2 bases at J, with 13 bases in the middle. The CDR3, as DNA: TGTGCCAGTAGCCACGGACGGAGAAACACTGAAGCTTTCTTT. Amino acid sequence: CASSHGRRNTEAFF.

This chain connects TRBV5-1 to TRBJ2-7, with D hard to call. Germline assignment: CDR1 SGHRS and CDR2 YFSETQ. CDR3 length equals 13 residues. With 5 bases removed from V and 3 bases from J, the gap between germline ends came to 12 bases. The chain's CDR3 is CASSPTSDYEQYF. CDR3 nucleotides: TGCGCCAGCAGTCCGACGTCTGACTACGAGCAGTACTTC.

This clone was observed a handful of times. The chain has TRBV6-1 and TRBJ1-1, with D unresolved. CDR1 MNHNS and CDR2 SASEGT come from the germline V gene. V lost 7 bases and J 7 bases, leaving 19 bases between the germline ends. The CDR3 covers 14 residues. This chain's CDR3 is CASTPLADSSEAFF. The CDR3 bases are TGTGCCAGCACCCCCCTGGCCGACTCGAGTGAAGCTTTCTTT.

This clone was detected a few times. The chain is built from TRBV18 and TRBJ1-1, with D perhaps TRBD1 (5 bases). V shed 3 bases and J shed 0 bases, with 11 bases lying between them. The germline V gene has CDR1 KGHSH and CDR2 LQKENI. This CDR3 has 15 amino acids. This CDR3 is CASSPVGGVNTEAFF. The CDR3 coding sequence is TGTGCCAGCTCACCTGTTGGGGGGGTGAACACTGAAGCTTTCTTT.

The gene calls are TRBV25-1 and TRBJ2-1; D possibly uses TRBD1 or TRBD2 (6 bases each). V shed 5 bases and J shed 9 bases, with 17 bases lying between them. Germline V gene lookup returns CDR1 MGHDK and CDR2 SYGVNS. The CDR3 length is 14 residues. The CDR3 DNA sequence: TGTGCCAGCAGTAAAGGGGGGTCCCGGGTTGAGCAGTTCTTC. This sequence encodes CASSKGGSRVEQFF.

V gene TRBV7-2 combines with J gene TRBJ1-5; a possible D gene is TRBD1 (6 bases). This CDR3 is built from 15 residues. V lost 1 base and J lost 4, with 11 bases in between. Germline loops: CDR1 SGHTA, CDR2 FQGNSA. The CDR3 loop reads CASSLVGAGNQPQHF. For the CDR3, the DNA is TGTGCCAGCAGCTTAGTGGGGGCAGGGAATCAGCCCCAGCATTTT. Full variable domain (remainder filled in from reference TRBV7-2 and TRBJ1-5): GAGVSQSPSNKVTEKGKDVELRCDPISGHTALYWYRQSLGQGLEFLIYFQGNSAPDKSGLPSDRFSAERTGGSVSTLTIQRTQQEDSAVYLCASSLVGAGNQPQHFGDGTRLSIL.

As concerns this clone: At one of its ends the junction is not consistent with the germline gene, which may arise from a read error. The genes are TRBV6-6 and TRBJ2-3, with no clear D. The CDR3 contains 13 residues. Germline V gene data show CDR1 as MNHNY and CDR2 as SVGAGI (reference sequence). In DNA form, the CDR3 reads TGTGCCAGCAGTAACTCCCTCGGAGATACGCAGTATTTT. Its protein product is CASSNSLGDTQYF.

The table lists this clone with a count of one. The chain recombines TRBV5-4 with TRBJ2-2; D is unclear. The germline V gene encodes CDR1 SGHNT and CDR2 YYREEE (reference sequence). This CDR3 contains 12 residues. V gave up 1 base and J gave up 7 bases, with 5 bases separating them. The CDR3 protein is CASSLFYGELFF. CDR3 in DNA: TGTGCCAGCAGCTTGTTTTACGGGGAGCTGTTTTTT.

The rearrangement links TRBV28 to TRBJ1-4; D uncertain. Trimming removed 6 bases at V and 7 bases at J, with 12 bases between. Germline CDR1 is MDHEN and CDR2 is SYDVKM. The CDR3 totals 13 residues. The CDR3 DNA reads TGTGCCAGCAGCGCCGACTTTGGTGAAAAACTGTTTTTT. Its protein is CASSADFGEKLFF.

The chain carries TRBV2 and TRBJ2-7, with unresolved D. This CDR3 contains 12 residues. V was trimmed by 9 bases and J by 0 bases, leaving 9 bases between them. CDR1 is SNHLY, CDR2 FYNNEI, per germline. For the CDR3, the DNA is TGTGCCAGTATTCATAGCTCCTACGAGCAGTACTTC. Residues: CASIHSSYEQYF. Full variable domain (outside the CDR3, taken from reference TRBV2 and TRBJ2-7): EPEVTQTPSHQVTQMGQEVILRCVPISNHLYFYWYRQILGQKVEFLVSFYNNEISEKSEIFDDQFSVERPDGSNFTLKIRSTKLEDSAMYFCASIHSSYEQYFGPGTRLTVT.

In its sample, this clone was seen many times. The chain uses TRBV19 and TRBJ2-6; perhaps TRBD1 as D (5 bases). V was cut by 0 bases and J by 3 bases, with 6 bases left in between. Germline-derived CDR1 and CDR2 are LNHDA and SQIVND (reference sequence). The CDR3 has 15 amino acids. CDR3 protein: CASSIEGRGANVLTF. CDR3 coding DNA: TGTGCCAGTAGTATAGAGGGGCGTGGGGCCAACGTCCTGACTTTC.

The chain has TRBV13 and TRBJ2-2; no reliable D call. The CDR3 length is 14 residues. V was shortened by 4 bases and J by 5 bases, with 11 bases between the two germline ends. Germline loops: CDR1 PRHDT, CDR2 FYEKMQ (reference sequence). CDR3 in amino acids: CASSSKDETGELFF. The DNA for the CDR3 is TGTGCCAGCAGCTCGAAGGACGAGACCGGGGAGCTGTTTTTT.

CDR3 amino acids: CASSLGGGSYNEQFF. DNA for the CDR3: TGTGCCAGCAGTCTCGGGGGGGGCTCCTACAATGAGCAGTTCTTC. V gene TRBV5-4 combines with J gene TRBJ2-1, with 8 bases fitting TRBD2. Losses at the gene ends were 5 bases for V and 0 bases for J; bases not matched to a gene: 4. CDR3 size: 15 residues. Germline lookup yields CDR1 SGHNT and CDR2 YYREEE (reference sequence).

The gene calls are TRBV5-1 and TRBJ2-7, with TRBD1 identical over 9 bases. The CDR3 totals 15 residues. The germline gives CDR1 SGHRS, CDR2 YFSETQ. J was trimmed by 4 bases and V by 7 bases; bases with no gene match: 12. CDR3 coding DNA: TGCGCCAGCGACCCAGGGGGACAGGGTGGGTACGAGCAGTACTTC. Encoded protein: CASDPGGQGGYEQYF.

The chain uses TRBV27 and TRBJ2-7; D could derive from TRBD1 or TRBD2 (5 bases each). V gave up 6 bases and J gave up 3 bases, with 21 bases separating them. The CDR3 totals 16 residues. The germline V gene encodes CDR1 MNHEY and CDR2 SMNVEV (reference sequence). The CDR3 region is CASREGGWDVYYEQYF. The DNA of the CDR3 is TGTGCCAGCAGGGAAGGTGGGTGGGACGTATACTACGAGCAGTACTTC.

J is TRBJ2-5 and V is TRBV2; TRBD2 is a possible D gene (5 bases). Trimming took 3 bases from V and 5 from J, leaving 16 bases between them. The CDR3 is 15 residues long. Germline-derived CDR1 and CDR2 are SNHLY and FYNNEI. The CDR3 region has the DNA TGTGCCAGCAGTGATGTGTCGGGATTGGGGGAGACCCAGTACTTC. Translated, it gives CASSDVSGLGETQYF.

The J gene is TRBJ2-1, the V gene TRBV2; D possibly matches TRBD1 or TRBD2 (5 bases each). The germline V and J ends were trimmed by 7 bases and 4 bases, with 8 bases remaining between them. Germline V gene sequence: CDR1 SNHLY, CDR2 FYNNEI. This CDR3 comprises 12 residues. DNA for the CDR3: TGTGCCAGCATGAGGGGATACAATGAGCAGTTCTTC. As protein: CASMRGYNEQFF.

The V and J genes are TRBV27 and TRBJ2-7; D might be TRBD2 (7 bases). Germline lookup yields CDR1 MNHEY and CDR2 SMNVEV (reference sequence). V lost 4 bases to trimming and J lost 1 base, with 14 bases between them. The CDR3 is 15 residues long. The DNA for the CDR3 is TGTGCCAGCAGTTACGGGGGGCTTGGGTCCTACGAGCAGTACGTC. Protein: CASSYGGLGSYEQYV.

The chain couples TRBV28 to TRBJ2-1; 12 positions agree with TRBD2. The CDR3 totals 14 residues. From germline, CDR1 is MDHEN and CDR2 SYDVKM. Germline trimming cut 6 bases from V and 6 bases from J; bases unmatched to any gene: 3. The CDR3 reads CASRTSGSVNEQFF. CDR3 bases: TGTGCCAGCAGGACTAGCGGGAGTGTCAATGAGCAGTTCTTC.

This chain links TRBV30 with TRBJ2-2, with a tentative D call TRBD2 (6 bases). The CDR3 contains 18 residues. Trimming cost V 6 bases and J 3 bases, with 26 bases left between them. Germline V CDR1 and CDR2: GTSNPN, SVGIG (reference sequence). As DNA, the CDR3 is TGTGCCTGTAAGCCGGGACTTCACCCAAACAAAGACACCGGGGAGCTGTTTTTT. Translating it yields CACKPGLHPNKDTGELFF.

The J gene is TRBJ2-3, the V gene TRBV27; no clear D gene. Germline CDR1 is MNHEY and CDR2 is SMNVEV (reference sequence). Trimming cost V 6 bases and J 5 bases, with 12 bases left between them. This CDR3 spans 13 amino acids. The CDR3: CASSEYAEDTQYF. CDR3 in DNA: TGTGCCAGCAGCGAATACGCCGAAGATACGCAGTATTTT.

CDR3 sequence (DNA): TGCAGCGTTGGTTTAGGGATCTATAATGAGCAGTTCTTC. It codes for CSVGLGIYNEQFF. The J gene is TRBJ2-1, the V gene TRBV29-1; D gene ambiguous. The CDR3 totals 13 residues. V was pared by 4 bases and J by 7 bases, with 14 bases between. In germline, CDR1 is SQVTM, CDR2 ANQGSEA.

As DNA, the CDR3 is TGTGCCAGCAGCCGACGGGGGCCTGGTAATGAGCAGTTCTTC. Translation: CASSRRGPGNEQFF. V gene TRBV6-5 combines with J gene TRBJ2-1; D could derive from TRBD1 or TRBD2 (6 bases each). V lost 6 bases, J lost 7 bases, and 16 bases lay in between. The V gene's germline CDR1 is MNHEY and CDR2 SVGAGI. The CDR3 loop spans 14 amino acids.